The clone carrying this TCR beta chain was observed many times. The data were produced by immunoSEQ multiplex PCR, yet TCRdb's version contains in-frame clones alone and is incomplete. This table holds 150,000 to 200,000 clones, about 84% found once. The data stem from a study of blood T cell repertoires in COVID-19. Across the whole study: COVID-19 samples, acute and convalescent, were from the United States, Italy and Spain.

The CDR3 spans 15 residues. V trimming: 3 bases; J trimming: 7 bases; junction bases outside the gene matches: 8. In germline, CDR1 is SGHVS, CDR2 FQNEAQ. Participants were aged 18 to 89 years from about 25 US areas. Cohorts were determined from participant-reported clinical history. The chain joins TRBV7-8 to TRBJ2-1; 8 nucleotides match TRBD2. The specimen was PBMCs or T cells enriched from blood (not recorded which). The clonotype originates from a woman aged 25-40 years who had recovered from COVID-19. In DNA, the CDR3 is TGTGCCAGCAGCTTCATAGCGGGATCTGGTAATGAGCAGTTCTTC. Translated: CASSFIAGSGNEQFF.